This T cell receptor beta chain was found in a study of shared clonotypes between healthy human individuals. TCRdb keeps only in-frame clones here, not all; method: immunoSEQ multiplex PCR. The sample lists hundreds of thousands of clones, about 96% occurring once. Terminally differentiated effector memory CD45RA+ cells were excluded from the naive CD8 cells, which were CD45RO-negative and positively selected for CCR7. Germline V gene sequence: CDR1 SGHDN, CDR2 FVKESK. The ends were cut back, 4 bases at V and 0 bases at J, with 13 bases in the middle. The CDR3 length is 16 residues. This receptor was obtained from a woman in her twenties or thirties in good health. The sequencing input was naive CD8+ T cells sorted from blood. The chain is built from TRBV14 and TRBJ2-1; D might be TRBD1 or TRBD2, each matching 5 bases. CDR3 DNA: TGTGCCAGCAGCCCGGGACGGAGAAGCTCCTACAATGAGCAGTTCTTC. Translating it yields CASSPGRRSSYNEQFF.